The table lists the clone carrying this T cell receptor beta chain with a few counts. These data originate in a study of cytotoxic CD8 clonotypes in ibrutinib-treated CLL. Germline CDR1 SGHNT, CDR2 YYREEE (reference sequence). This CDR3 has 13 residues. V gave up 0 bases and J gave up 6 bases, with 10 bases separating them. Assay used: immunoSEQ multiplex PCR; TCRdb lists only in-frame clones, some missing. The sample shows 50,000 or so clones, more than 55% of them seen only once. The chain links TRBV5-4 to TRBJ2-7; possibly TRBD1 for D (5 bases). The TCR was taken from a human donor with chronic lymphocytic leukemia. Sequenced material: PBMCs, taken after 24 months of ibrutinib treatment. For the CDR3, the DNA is TGTGCCAGCAGCTTGGCCCAGGGTCTCGAGCAGTACTTC. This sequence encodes CASSLAQGLEQYF. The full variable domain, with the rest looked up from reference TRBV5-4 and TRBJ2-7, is ETGVTQSPTHLIKTRGQQVTLRCSSQSGHNTVSWYQQALGQGPQFIFQYYREEENGRGNFPPRFSGLQFPNYSSELNVNALELDDSALYLCASSLAQGLEQYFGPGTRLTVT.